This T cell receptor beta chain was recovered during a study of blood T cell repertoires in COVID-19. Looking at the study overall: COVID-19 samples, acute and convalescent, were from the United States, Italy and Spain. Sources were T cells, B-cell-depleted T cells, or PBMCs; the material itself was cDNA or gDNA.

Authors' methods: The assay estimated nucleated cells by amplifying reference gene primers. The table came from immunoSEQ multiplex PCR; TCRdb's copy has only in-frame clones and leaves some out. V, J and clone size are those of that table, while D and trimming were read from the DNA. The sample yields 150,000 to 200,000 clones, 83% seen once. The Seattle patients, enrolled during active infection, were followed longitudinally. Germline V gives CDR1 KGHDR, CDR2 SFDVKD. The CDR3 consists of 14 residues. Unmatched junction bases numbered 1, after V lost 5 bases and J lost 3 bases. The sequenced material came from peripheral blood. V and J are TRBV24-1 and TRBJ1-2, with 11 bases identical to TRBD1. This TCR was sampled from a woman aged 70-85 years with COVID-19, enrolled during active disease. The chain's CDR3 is CATSGTGGYYGYTF. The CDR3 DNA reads TGTGCCACCAGTGGGACAGGGGGCTACTATGGCTACACCTTC.